This T cell receptor (beta chain) was identified during a study of OX40 agonist ivuxolimab in advanced cancers. Germline CDR1 reads SNHLY; CDR2 reads FYNNEI. Deletions cut 11 bases from V and 0 bases from J, with 17 bases between. This CDR3 spans 16 amino acids. Profiling relied on immunoSEQ multiplex PCR, and the TCRdb table lists in-frame clones only, not all of them. The data show some 75,000 clones, with roughly 88% seen just once and 0.6% to 0.85% held by the top ten. Sequences were derived from CD4+ or CD8+ T cells sorted from blood, sampled in a trial of the OX40 agonist ivuxolimab. The J gene is TRBJ2-6, the V gene TRBV2, with a tentative D call TRBD2 (5 bases). This clonotype was obtained from an adult with an advanced solid tumor such as melanoma, head and neck, liver or kidney cancer. CDR3 nucleotides: TGTGCCCTCTTGCGGGCCGTCGTCTCTGGGGCCAACGTCCTGACTTTC. Residues: CALLRAVVSGANVLTF.